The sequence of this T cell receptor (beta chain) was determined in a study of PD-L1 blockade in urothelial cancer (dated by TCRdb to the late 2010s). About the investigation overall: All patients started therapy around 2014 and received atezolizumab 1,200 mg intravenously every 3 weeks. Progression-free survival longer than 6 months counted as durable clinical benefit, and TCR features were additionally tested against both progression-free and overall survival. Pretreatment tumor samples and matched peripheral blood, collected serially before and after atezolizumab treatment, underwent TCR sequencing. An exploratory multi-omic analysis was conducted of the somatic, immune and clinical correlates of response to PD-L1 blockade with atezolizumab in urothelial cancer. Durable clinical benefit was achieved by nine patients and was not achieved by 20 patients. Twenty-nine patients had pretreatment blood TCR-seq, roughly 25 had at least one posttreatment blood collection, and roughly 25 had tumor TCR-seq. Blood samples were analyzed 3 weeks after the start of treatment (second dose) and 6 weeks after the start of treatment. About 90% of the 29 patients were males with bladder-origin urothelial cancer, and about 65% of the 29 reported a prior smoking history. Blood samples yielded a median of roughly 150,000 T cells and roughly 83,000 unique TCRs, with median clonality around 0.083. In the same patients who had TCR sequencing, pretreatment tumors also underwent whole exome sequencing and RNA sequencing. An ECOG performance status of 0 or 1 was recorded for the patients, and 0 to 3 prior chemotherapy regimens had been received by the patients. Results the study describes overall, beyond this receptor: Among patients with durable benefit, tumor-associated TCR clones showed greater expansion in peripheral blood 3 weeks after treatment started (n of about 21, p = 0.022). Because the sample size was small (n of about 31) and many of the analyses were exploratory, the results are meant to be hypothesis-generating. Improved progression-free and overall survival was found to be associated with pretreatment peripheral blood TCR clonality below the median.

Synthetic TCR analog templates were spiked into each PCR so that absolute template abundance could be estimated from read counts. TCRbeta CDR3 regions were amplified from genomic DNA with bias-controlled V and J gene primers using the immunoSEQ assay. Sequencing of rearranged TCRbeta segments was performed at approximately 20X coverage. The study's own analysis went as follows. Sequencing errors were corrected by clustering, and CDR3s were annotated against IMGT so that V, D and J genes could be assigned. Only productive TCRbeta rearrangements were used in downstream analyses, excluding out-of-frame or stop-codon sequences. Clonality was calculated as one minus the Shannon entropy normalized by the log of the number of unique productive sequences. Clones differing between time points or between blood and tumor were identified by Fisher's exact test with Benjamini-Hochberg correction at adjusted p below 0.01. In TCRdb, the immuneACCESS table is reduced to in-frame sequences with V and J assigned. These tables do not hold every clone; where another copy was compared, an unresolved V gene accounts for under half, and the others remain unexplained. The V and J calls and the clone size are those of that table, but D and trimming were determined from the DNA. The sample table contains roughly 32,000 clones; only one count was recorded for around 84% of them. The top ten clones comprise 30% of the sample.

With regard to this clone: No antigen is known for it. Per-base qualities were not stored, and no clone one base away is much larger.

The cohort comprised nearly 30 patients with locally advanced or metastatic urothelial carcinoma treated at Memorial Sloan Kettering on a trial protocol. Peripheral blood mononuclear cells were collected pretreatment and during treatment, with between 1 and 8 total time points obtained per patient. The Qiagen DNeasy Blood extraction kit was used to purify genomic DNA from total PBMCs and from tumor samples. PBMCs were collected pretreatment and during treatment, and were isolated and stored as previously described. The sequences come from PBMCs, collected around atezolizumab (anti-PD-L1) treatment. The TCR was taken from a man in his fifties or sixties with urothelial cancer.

The encoded CDR3 is CASSLDRVGNTIYF. Read as DNA, the sequence is TGTGCCAGCTCACTAGACAGGGTTGGAAACACCATATATTTT. The rearrangement joined TRBV18 to TRBJ1-3; a stretch of 7 junction bases matches TRBD1. The CDR3 contains 14 residues, cysteine and phenylalanine counted. This entry keeps only the CDR3 DNA: 42 bases, framed from base 1. CDR1 and CDR2, looked up from the germline V gene, are KGHSH and LQKENI. The V end gives up 4 bases and the J end 3 bases, leaving 3 bases in the junction not matched to a gene.